This T cell receptor beta chain was captured by sequencing in a study of persistence of HIV-infected CD4 T cells. The CDR3 has 11 amino acids. Germline V gene sequence: CDR1 DFQATT, CDR2 SNEGSKA (reference sequence). V lost 0 bases and J lost 7, with 3 bases in between. This was the immunoSEQ version 4 assay in survey mode. Libraries were prepared by immunoSEQ multiplex PCR; TCRdb keeps only in-frame clonotypes and omits some of them. The profile shows fewer than 15,000 clones, roughly 66% of them singletons. The stimulus was an HIV-1 Gag 15-mer peptide pool, 0.9 to 1 ug/peptide/mL. Responding CD4+ T cells were sorted by upregulation of both CD40 ligand and CD69. A note on this clone: The antigen remains undetermined. Other nucleotide sequences in the sample specify the same CDR3.

Sequencing used CD4+ T cells sorted from PBMCs after approximately 18-hour stimulation, obtained from a patient who received antiretroviral therapy. This clonotype was obtained from an adult man with HIV who was CMV-seropositive. The rearrangement joins TRBV20-1 to TRBJ1-4; D gene unclear. In nucleotides, the CDR3 is TGCAGTGCTAGAGAGGGTGAAAAACTGTTTTTT. Amino acid sequence: CSAREGEKLFF.